This T cell receptor beta chain was recorded in a study of blood T cells in healthy people across ages. The ends were cut back, 6 bases at V and 5 bases at J, with 13 bases in the middle. Per the germline V gene, CDR1 is MNHEY and CDR2 is SVGAGI. The CDR3 covers 13 residues. In its sample, this clonotype was seen many times. Its target is not known. Overall study results and limits: Getting older went along with TCR beta diversity per million T cells dropping roughly linearly.

A sample-barcoded 5' primer and a J-beta primer mix were used in a second PCR of roughly 7 to 12 cycles. Each CDR3 protein is one row after TCRdb ran MiXCR on the 5' RACE reads. This table holds some 730,000 distinct CDR3 sequences, roughly 20% found once. The clonotype comes from a man aged 65 to 85 in good health. The rearrangement uses TRBV6-5 and TRBJ2-5, with no clear D. The material sequenced was blood. The CDR3 coding sequence is TGTGCCAGCAGCCACCCAGGTGTCGAGACCCAGTACTTC. It codes for CASSHPGVETQYF.